The table lists the clone carrying this T cell receptor (beta chain) with a count of one. Susac syndrome patients met recently defined diagnostic criteria for definite or probable disease. The TEMRA cells underwent FACS enrichment, while the CD8+ and CD4+ T cells underwent negative isolation. Germline V gene data show CDR1 as MNHEY and CDR2 as SVGAGI. The CDR3 contains 13 residues. Trimming left V 2 bases short and J 10 bases short, with 12 bases between. RNA, at about 0.5 to 1 ug, was reverse transcribed with random hexamers. TCR beta CDR3 was amplified by immunoSEQ multiplex PCR. This amplification extended across 54 Vbeta and 13 Jbeta segments. TCRdb re-analysed the immunoSEQ multiplex PCR reads in MiXCR, keeping a single row per CDR3 protein. Of about 83,000 distinct CDR3 sequences in the sample, roughly 96% were seen once. The data originate from a study of CD8 T cells in Susac syndrome.

The TCR sequence derives from a human donor with Susac syndrome. Material: CD8+ T cells from PBMCs. The V call is TRBV6-5, the J call TRBJ1-5; D not resolved. The CDR3 loop reads CASSYEEGVPQHF. The CDR3 DNA is TGTGCCAGCAGTTACGAGGAGGGAGTTCCCCAGCATTTT.